Listed below are T cell receptor beta chains from one sample, sequenced in a study of cytomegalovirus exposure and HLA in healthy donors. The table came from immunoSEQ multiplex PCR; TCRdb's copy has only in-frame clones and leaves some out. The data hold 90,000 to 150,000 clones, with about 60% observed a single time. The sequenced sample was PBMCs. These receptors were obtained from a man aged 40-55 years in good health and CMV-seropositive. The conserved cysteine and the conserved F or W are not part of the CDR3 here.

j_call: TRBJ2-1; v_call: TRBV29-1; cdr3_aa: SGDRGPNEQF
j_call: TRBJ2-7; v_call: TRBV28; cdr3_aa: ASIRRVGGDEQY
j_call: TRBJ1-5; v_call: TRBV5-6; cdr3_aa: ASSSYDIQGQPQH
j_call: TRBJ1-2; v_call: TRBV13; cdr3_aa: ASSFGVNYGYT
j_call: TRBJ1-1; v_call: TRBV5-4; cdr3_aa: ASSPRQGDTEAF
j_call: TRBJ1-1; v_call: TRBV2; cdr3_aa: ASSPQGAGTNTEAF
j_call: TRBJ1-4; v_call: TRBV28; cdr3_aa: ASSSDRHRGFGSLNEKLF
j_call: TRBJ1-3; v_call: TRBV4-1; cdr3_aa: ASSQDLTQGLTSGNTIY
j_call: TRBJ1-4; v_call: TRBV4-3; cdr3_aa: ASSQFRWGAGSEKLF
j_call: TRBJ2-3; v_call: TRBV6-6; cdr3_aa: ASSYYGGSADTQY
j_call: TRBJ2-7; v_call: TRBV13; cdr3_aa: ASSSGLAFYEQY
j_call: TRBJ2-5; v_call: TRBV2; cdr3_aa: ASFSSSVGETQY
j_call: TRBJ2-2; v_call: TRBV7-7; cdr3_aa: ASSLGTGLGAGELF
j_call: TRBJ2-3; v_call: TRBV15; cdr3_aa: ATSRDLILDTQY
j_call: TRBJ1-1; v_call: TRBV10-3; cdr3_aa: AISLGHSNTEAF
j_call: TRBJ2-1; v_call: TRBV27; cdr3_aa: ASSFLAGGSWGYNEQF
j_call: NA; v_call: TRBV6-5; cdr3_aa: ASSPTPPGYEQY
j_call: TRBJ1-3; v_call: TRBV2; cdr3_aa: ASSEGTGRSGNTIY
j_call: TRBJ1-6; v_call: TRBV28; cdr3_aa: ASKNGNNSPLH
j_call: TRBJ2-5; v_call: TRBV7-9; cdr3_aa: ASSERWGVDGETQY
j_call: TRBJ2-3; v_call: TRBV5-1; cdr3_aa: ASSPPGGSSDTQY
j_call: TRBJ2-2; v_call: TRBV2; cdr3_aa: ASKGGTNTGELF
j_call: TRBJ1-1; v_call: TRBV15; cdr3_aa: ATSRDMDRVNTEAF
j_call: TRBJ2-5; v_call: TRBV14; cdr3_aa: ASSHRGLETQY
j_call: TRBJ1-1; v_call: TRBV7-9; cdr3_aa: ASSQGQVGNTEAF
j_call: TRBJ2-7; v_call: TRBV28; cdr3_aa: ASRIQGGTGRSYEQY
j_call: TRBJ1-2; v_call: TRBV29-1; cdr3_aa: SVVGWGGADRNGYT
j_call: TRBJ1-2; v_call: TRBV6-1; cdr3_aa: ASSETPGQGAVGYT
j_call: TRBJ2-5; v_call: TRBV28; cdr3_aa: ASNLGRGYQETQY
j_call: TRBJ2-7; v_call: TRBV11-2; cdr3_aa: ASRSVSGRVDDEQY
j_call: TRBJ1-2; v_call: TRBV10-3; cdr3_aa: AITLQGTDGYT
j_call: TRBJ2-3; v_call: TRBV5-1; cdr3_aa: ASSLAGQGFTDTQY
j_call: TRBJ2-1; v_call: TRBV7-9; cdr3_aa: ASSFTGVDEQF
j_call: TRBJ2-1; v_call: TRBV29-1; cdr3_aa: SVEGLAGADEQF
j_call: TRBJ2-3; v_call: TRBV28; cdr3_aa: ASGLNPTQY
j_call: TRBJ2-3; v_call: TRBV6-5; cdr3_aa: ASSYSGTGTDTQY
j_call: TRBJ2-7; v_call: TRBV2; cdr3_aa: ASSGSGRALEQY